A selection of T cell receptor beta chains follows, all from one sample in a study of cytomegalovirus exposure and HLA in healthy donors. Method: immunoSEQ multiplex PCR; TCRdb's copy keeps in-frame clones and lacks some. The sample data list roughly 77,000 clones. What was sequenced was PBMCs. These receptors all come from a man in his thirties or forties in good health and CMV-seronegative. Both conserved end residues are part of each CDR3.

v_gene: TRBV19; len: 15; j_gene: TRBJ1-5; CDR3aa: CASRDRGWGNQPQHF
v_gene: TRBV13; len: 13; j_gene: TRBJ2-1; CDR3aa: CASRTGGLGEQFF
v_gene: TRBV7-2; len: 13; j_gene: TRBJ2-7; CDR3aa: CASSLGPRDEQYF
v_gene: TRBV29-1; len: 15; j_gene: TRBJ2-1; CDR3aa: CSVGRAVSSYNEQFF
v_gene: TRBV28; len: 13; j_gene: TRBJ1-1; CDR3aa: CASSLSWGGEAFF
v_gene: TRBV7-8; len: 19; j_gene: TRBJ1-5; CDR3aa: CASSLRRRRPTYSNQPQHF
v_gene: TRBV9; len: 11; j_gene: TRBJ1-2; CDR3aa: CASSVGSHYTF
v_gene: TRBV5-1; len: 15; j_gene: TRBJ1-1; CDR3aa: CASSLAGTGVGEAFF
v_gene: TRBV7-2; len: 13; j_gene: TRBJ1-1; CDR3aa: CASSGQPNTEAFF
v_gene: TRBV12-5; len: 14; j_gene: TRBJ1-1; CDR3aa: CASGSAGTGAEAFF
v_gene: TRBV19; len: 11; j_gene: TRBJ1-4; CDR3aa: CGQGRNEKLFF
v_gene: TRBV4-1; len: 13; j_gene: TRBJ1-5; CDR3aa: CASSQGQGQPQHF
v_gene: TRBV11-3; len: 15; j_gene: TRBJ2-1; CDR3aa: CASSLTLLAGSEQFF
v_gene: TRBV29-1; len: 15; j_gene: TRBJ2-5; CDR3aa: CSVEDWGGIVETQYF
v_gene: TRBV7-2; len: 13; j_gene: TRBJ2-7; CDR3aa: CASSFTRSGEQYF
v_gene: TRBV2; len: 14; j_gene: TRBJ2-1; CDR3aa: CASSERRTPNEQFF
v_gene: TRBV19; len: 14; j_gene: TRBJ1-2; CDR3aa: CASSGQEWGNGYTF
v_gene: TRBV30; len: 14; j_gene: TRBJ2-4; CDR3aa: CAWSPGIAKNIQYF
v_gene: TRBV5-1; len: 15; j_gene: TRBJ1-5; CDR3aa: CASSLEAGGNQPQHF
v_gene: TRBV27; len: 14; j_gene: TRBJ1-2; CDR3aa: CATKPGGSNYGYTF
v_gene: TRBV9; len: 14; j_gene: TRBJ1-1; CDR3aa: CASSPPGGGTEAFF
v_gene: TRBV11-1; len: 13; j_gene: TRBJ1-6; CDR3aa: CASSLSRSSPLHF